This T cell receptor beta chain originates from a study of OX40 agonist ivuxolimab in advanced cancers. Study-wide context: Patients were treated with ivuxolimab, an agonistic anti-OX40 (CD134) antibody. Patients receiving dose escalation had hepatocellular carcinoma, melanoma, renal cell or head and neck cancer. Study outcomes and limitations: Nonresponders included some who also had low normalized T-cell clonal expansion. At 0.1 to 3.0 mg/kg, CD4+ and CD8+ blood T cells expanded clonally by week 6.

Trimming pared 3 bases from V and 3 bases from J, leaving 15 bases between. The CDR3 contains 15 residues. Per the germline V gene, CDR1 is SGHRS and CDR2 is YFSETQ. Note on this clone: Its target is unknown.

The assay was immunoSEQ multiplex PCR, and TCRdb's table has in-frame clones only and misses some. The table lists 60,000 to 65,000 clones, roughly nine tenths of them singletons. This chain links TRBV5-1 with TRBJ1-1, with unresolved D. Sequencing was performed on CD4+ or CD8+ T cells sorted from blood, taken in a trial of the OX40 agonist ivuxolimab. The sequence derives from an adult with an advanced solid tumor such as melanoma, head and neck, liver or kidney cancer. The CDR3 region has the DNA TGCGCCAGCAGCTGGTCCGGGCCGTGGGACACTGAAGCTTTCTTT. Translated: CASSWSGPWDTEAFF.